One and the same sample provided the 8 T cell receptor beta chains below, sequenced in a study of tissue T cells after allogeneic stem cell transplantation. The repertoire was sequenced with immunoSEQ multiplex PCR; TCRdb's copy has only in-frame clones and lacks some. Among 7,000 to 9,500 clones, around 68% were seen once, and the ten largest hold about 0.8%. What was sequenced was blood. These receptor sequences come from a female BALB/c mouse in good health. Strain haplotype (MHC): H2-d.

Concerning this clone itself: Gene names denote mouse genes. The read ends 1 residue before the CDR3 terminus; that terminus is restored from the germline J gene. The chain carries TRBV13-2 and TRBJ1-1; no firm D call. The germline V and J ends were trimmed by 2 bases and 1 base, with 9 bases remaining between them. CDR3 length: 14 residues. Per the germline V gene, CDR1 is NNHNN and CDR2 is SYGAGS (reference sequence). The CDR3 DNA, read in part, is TGTGCCAGCGGTGAAGGGCAGCTAAACACAGAAGTCTTC. Its translation is CASGEGQLNTEVF. The whole CDR3 reads CASGEGQLNTEVFF.

With respect to this clone: Gene names refer to mouse genes. The read halts 1 residue ahead of the CDR3 end, with the missing end drawn from the germline J gene. V gene TRBV2 combines with J gene TRBJ2-7; TRBD1 matches at 10 bases. The V gene end was trimmed by 0 bases and the J gene end by 3 bases; junction bases not matched to a gene: 2. Germline V gene sequence: CDR1 LGHNA, CDR2 YSYQKL. This CDR3 is built from 15 residues. Partial CDR3 DNA: TGTGCCAGCAGCCAAGATCGGACAGGGGGCTATGAACAGTAC. Residues: CASSQDRTGGYEQY. The whole CDR3 is CASSQDRTGGYEQYF.

This clone showed up just a few times. Gene names and germline refer to mouse. The CDR3 end is not reached by the read, which stops 1 residue before it; the germline J gene fills it in. This chain uses TRBV31 with TRBJ1-4; D not resolved. This CDR3 has 13 amino acids. V shed 5 bases and J shed 2 bases, with 9 bases lying between them. The V gene's germline CDR1 is GKSSPN and CDR2 SITVG. The sequenced CDR3 bases are TGTGCCTGGGAAAAGCTGTCCAACGAAAGATTATTT. This encodes CAWEKLSNERLF. The full CDR3 is CAWEKLSNERLFF.

Note on this clone: Gene names and germline refer to mouse. From the germline J gene comes the end of the CDR3, since the read stops 1 residue before it. The chain joins TRBV19 to TRBJ2-3; D gene uncertain. The length of the CDR3 is 13 residues. With 5 bases removed from V and 1 base from J, the gap between germline ends came to 8 bases. CDR1 is FNHDT and CDR2 is SITEND in the germline V gene (reference sequence). CDR3 residues: CASSGEGAETLYF. The covered CDR3 bases are TGTGCCAGCAGCGGGGAGGGTGCAGAAACGCTGTAT.

As for this clone: Mouse germline and gene names are used. The CDR3 goes on 1 residue after the read ends, and that part is filled in from the germline J gene. V is TRBV19 and J is TRBJ2-3; possible D gene TRBD1, 6 bases. The CDR3 runs 13 residues. V gave up 3 bases and J gave up 3 bases, with 8 bases separating them. Germline values: CDR1 FNHDT, CDR2 SITEND (reference sequence). The CDR3 DNA, read in part, is TGTGCCAGCAGTACACAGGGAGCAGAAACGCTGTAT. Its protein is CASSTQGAETLY. The whole CDR3 is CASSTQGAETLYF.

This clone has only a few counts. Gene labels here are mouse ones. The DNA read from the CDR3 is TGTGCCAGCAGTGACTGGACTGGGGGTTATGAACAGTAC. This sequence encodes CASSDWTGGYEQY. In full, the CDR3 is CASSDWTGGYEQYF. The rearrangement joins TRBV13-3 to TRBJ2-7; 10 positions match TRBD2. The read ends 1 residue shy of where the CDR3 ends; the end is completed using the germline J gene. V shed 2 bases and J 4 bases; nucleotides not matched to a gene: 3. The length of the CDR3 is 14 residues. Germline CDR1 NNHDY, CDR2 SYVADS.

Turning to this clone: Gene and germline names: mouse. The read ends 1 residue shy of where the CDR3 ends; the end is completed using the germline J gene. The chain uses TRBV4 and TRBJ2-4; 7 bases line up with TRBD2. The CDR3 covers 15 residues. The V segment lost 4 bases and the J segment 0 bases; nucleotides outside the gene matches: 4. The germline CDR1 and CDR2 sequences are LGHDT and YNNKQL (reference sequence). The CDR3 sequence: CASSSDWASQNTLYF. The DNA read from the CDR3 is TGTGCCAGCAGCTCCGACTGGGCTAGTCAAAACACCTTGTAC.

On this clone itself: Mouse germline and gene names are used. The read finishes 1 residue shy of the CDR3 end, and the germline J gene is used to complete it. This chain joins TRBV1 and TRBJ1-1; 10 positions match TRBD1. The CDR3 is 14 amino acids. The J segment lost 4 bases and the V segment lost 2 bases, leaving 1 base of the junction unmatched. Germline CDR1 is NSQYPW and CDR2 is LRSPGD (reference sequence). Here the CDR3 reads CTCSARDRGTEVFF. The part of the CDR3 DNA that was read is TGCACCTGCAGTGCAAGGGACAGGGGCACAGAAGTCTTC.